This TCR beta chain originates from a study of T cell changes during pregnancy in multiple sclerosis. This CDR3 region has 13 residues. Looked up from germline, CDR1 is MNHNY and CDR2 is SVGAGI (reference sequence). V lost 2 bases, J lost 3 bases, and 7 bases lay in between. Clones were sequenced by immunoSEQ multiplex PCR, and TCRdb holds only the in-frame ones, with some missing. This sample has 49,000 or so clones, with about 90% found just once. The chain joins TRBV6-6 to TRBJ1-1; D is ambiguous. The TCR was taken from a female donor in good health, enrolled as a control in a pregnancy study. Here the sequenced sample was CD4+ T cells from peripheral blood mononuclear cells, taken in the second trimester of pregnancy. Here the CDR3 DNA reads TGTGCCAGCAGTTACAAACTCGACACTGAAGCTTTCTTT. Its protein is CASSYKLDTEAFF.